Shown below are 2 T cell receptor beta chains from a single sample sequenced in a study of technical replicates of blood from several donors. The table came from immunoSEQ multiplex PCR; TCRdb's copy has only in-frame clones and leaves some out. The sample lists tens of thousands of clones, 90% to 95% seen once, with roughly 0.23% in the top ten. The specimen was T cells isolated from PBMCs. These receptor sequences come from a human donor in good health.

In this sample, this clone turned up once. The J gene is TRBJ1-1, the V gene TRBV5-6, with D unclear. The CDR3 sequence is 16 residues long. Germline CDR1 reads SGHDT; CDR2 reads YYEEEE. V was trimmed by 0 bases and J by 0 bases, leaving 12 bases between them. CDR3 in amino acids: CASSLANGILNTEAFF. For the CDR3, the DNA is TGTGCCAGCAGCTTGGCCAACGGGATACTGAACACTGAAGCTTTCTTT.

This clone was seen only once. The gene calls are TRBV7-9 and TRBJ2-5; D uncertain. CDR3 length: 15 residues. Germline V gene data show CDR1 as SEHNR and CDR2 as FQNEAQ (reference sequence). Trimming removed 5 bases from V and 7 bases from J, with 20 bases in between. In DNA form, the CDR3 reads TGTGCCAGCAGCCAACCTGGAGAATTGAAGGCGACCCAGTACTTC. As protein: CASSQPGELKATQYF. The whole variable domain, remainder taken from reference TRBV7-9 and TRBJ2-5, is DTGVSQNPRHKITKRGQNVTFRCDPISEHNRLYWYRQTLGQGPEFLTYFQNEAQLEKSRLLSDRFSAERPKGSFSTLEIQRTEQGDSAMYLCASSQPGELKATQYFGPGTRLLVL.